The 32 T cell receptor beta chains in this list originate from one sample, sequenced in a study of T cell repertoires in cytomegalovirus infection. No cognate antigen is known for these TCRs. TCRdb used MiXCR to reprocess the reads, holding one entry per CDR3 protein. The data contain about 110,000 distinct CDR3 sequences, around 30% of them seen just once; the ten biggest clones take up about 81%. This specimen consisted of CD8+ T cells from cultured PBMCs, obtained from culture after CMV antigen stimulation. The receptors originated from a human donor in good health (CMV status not recorded). Some clones in this sample may be carry-over from other donors' samples.

This chain connects TRBV19 to TRBJ1-1; D may be TRBD1 (5 bases). Trimming pared 3 bases from V and 0 bases from J, leaving 8 bases between. Germline V gene data show CDR1 as LNHDA and CDR2 as SQIVND (reference sequence). The CDR3 covers 14 residues. In nucleotides, the CDR3 is TGTGCCAGTAGTATGACGGGGGTGAACACTGAAGCTTTCTTT. Translating it yields CASSMTGVNTEAFF.

This rearrangement joins TRBV6-2 or TRBV6-3 to TRBJ1-5; the D is unclear. Germline V gene sequence: CDR1 MNHEY, CDR2 SVGEGT. The CDR3 consists of 13 residues. V was pared by 2 bases and J by 4 bases, with 6 bases between. The DNA for the CDR3 is TGTGCCAGCAGTTACGCCGATAATCAGCCCCAGCATTTT. Protein sequence: CASSYADNQPQHF.

Many counts were recorded for this clonotype. The chain is built from TRBV6-1 and TRBJ2-4; a weak D match, TRBD1 (5 bases). Germline CDR1 is MNHNS and CDR2 is SASEGT. V lost 4 bases and J lost 5, with 15 bases in between. CDR3 length equals 15 residues. CDR3 in amino acids: CASSVNDRIENIQYF. The CDR3 DNA is TGTGCCAGCAGTGTTAATGACAGAATTGAAAACATTCAGTACTTC.

The chain carries TRBV11-2 and TRBJ1-3; 7 nucleotides match TRBD1. The germline V gene has CDR1 SGHAT and CDR2 FQNNGV. This CDR3 is built from 16 residues. V trimming: 4 bases; J trimming: 1 base; junction bases outside the gene matches: 7. The CDR3 DNA reads TGTGCCAGCAGCTCCCCCCCGACAGGGTCTGGAAACACCATATATTTT. This encodes CASSSPPTGSGNTIYF.

This chain joins TRBV2 and TRBJ1-5; D gene uncertain. The CDR3 has 13 amino acids. The V and J ends lost 4 bases and 1 base respectively, with 5 bases between them. Per the germline V gene, CDR1 is SNHLY and CDR2 is FYNNEI. The CDR3, as DNA: TGTGCCAGCAGTGCATGGAGCAATCAGCCCCAGCATTTT. Its translation: CASSAWSNQPQHF.

In its sample, this clonotype was seen a few times. This chain joins TRBV7-2 and TRBJ2-7, with 12 bases aligning to TRBD2. The germline CDR1 and CDR2 sequences are SGHTA and FQGNSA. Unmatched junction bases numbered 5, after V lost 3 bases and J lost 2 bases. The CDR3 runs to 16 residues. For the CDR3, the DNA is TGTGCCAGCAGCTTCCTAGCGGGGGGGCCTACCTACGAGCAGTACTTC. This sequence encodes CASSFLAGGPTYEQYF.

In this sample, this clonotype turned up a few times. The genes are TRBV7-9 and TRBJ1-1; 9 bases line up with TRBD1. Germline trimming cut 4 bases from V and 7 bases from J; bases unmatched to any gene: 10. The CDR3 runs to 15 residues. The germline V gene has CDR1 SEHNR and CDR2 FQNEAQ (reference sequence). The CDR3 bases are TGTGCCAGCAGCTCCCGGACAGGGGAAGGAGTTGAAGCTTTCTTT. Residues: CASSSRTGEGVEAFF.

This rearrangement joins TRBV7-4 to TRBJ2-3, with D tentatively TRBD1 (5 bases). Germline-derived CDR1 and CDR2 are SGHVT and SQSDAQ. The CDR3 is made up of 14 amino acids. Trimming removed 2 bases at V and 4 bases at J, with 10 bases between. For the CDR3, the DNA is TGTGCCAGCAGCTTACTCCGACAGTCAGATACGCAGTATTTT. This translates into CASSLLRQSDTQYF.

The CDR3 DNA sequence: TGTGCCAGCAGCTTGGATCGCAGGGGGTCAAATTCACCCCTCCACTTT. This encodes CASSLDRRGSNSPLHF. The chain uses TRBV5-6 and TRBJ1-6; 7 nucleotides line up with TRBD1. With 0 bases clipped from V and 7 bases from J, the junction kept 7 bases outside the gene matches. The germline CDR1 and CDR2 sequences are SGHDT and YYEEEE. CDR3 length: 16 residues. Full variable domain (outside the CDR3, taken from reference TRBV5-6 and TRBJ1-6): DAGVTQSPTHLIKTRGQQVTLRCSPKSGHDTVSWYQQALGQGPQFIFQYYEEEERQRGNFPDRFSGHQFPNYSSELNVNALLLGDSALYLCASSLDRRGSNSPLHFGNGTRLTVT.

This clonotype has only a few counts. V and J are TRBV12-3 or TRBV12-4 and TRBJ2-1; possibly TRBD1 or TRBD2 for D (5 bases each). V lost 4 bases to trimming and J lost 2 bases, with 18 bases between them. This CDR3 has 17 residues. Written as DNA, the CDR3 is TGTGCCAGCAGTTCGTCCTGGGACGGGGTGGCCTACAATGAGCAGTTCTTC. Protein product: CASSSSWDGVAYNEQFF.

This clonotype was seen many times. The chain employs TRBV6-5 and TRBJ1-1; D is ambiguous. V shed 5 bases and J shed 0 bases, with 16 bases lying between them. The CDR3 loop spans 16 amino acids. Germline V lookup: CDR1 MNHEY, CDR2 SVGAGI. CDR3 sequence: CASSTNPDLMNTEAFF. The CDR3, as DNA: TGTGCCAGCAGTACGAACCCAGACCTTATGAACACTGAAGCTTTCTTT.

This clonotype was seen more than once but under ten times. V gene TRBV10-3 combines with J gene TRBJ1-1; D remains unclear. The germline CDR1 and CDR2 sequences are ENHRY and SYGVKD. Trimming removed 6 bases at V and 4 bases at J, with 15 bases between. CDR3 size: 14 residues. DNA for the CDR3: TGTGCCATCAGCCCTAGTGGGGTCTCCACTGAAGCTTTCTTT. The encoded protein is CAISPSGVSTEAFF.

Ten or more counts support this clonotype. J is TRBJ2-5 and V is TRBV18; tentatively, D is TRBD1 (6 bases). Trimming cost V 0 bases and J 5 bases, with 25 bases left between them. The germline CDR1 and CDR2 sequences are KGHSH and LQKENI. There are 19 residues in the CDR3. CDR3 bases: TGTGCCAGCTCACCACCGATCTCCGAACAGGGACGTGTGGTGGAGACCCAGTACTTC. Amino acids: CASSPPISEQGRVVETQYF.

This clonotype has only one observation. This chain uses TRBV4-1 with TRBJ2-1; 10 positions agree with TRBD2. The CDR3 length is 15 residues. From germline, CDR1 is MGHRA and CDR2 YSYEKL. The J segment lost 10 bases and the V segment lost 4 bases, leaving 10 bases of the junction unmatched. The CDR3 DNA sequence: TGCGCCAGCAGCCTAGCTAGCGGGGGAACGGGGGAGCAGTTCTTC. Its protein is CASSLASGGTGEQFF.

This clonotype was detected a few times. CDR3 protein: CASSLVTGVTEAFF. The CDR3 DNA follows: TGTGCCAGCAGCTTAGTGACGGGGGTCACTGAAGCTTTCTTT. The J gene is TRBJ1-1, the V gene TRBV7-6; TRBD1 might be the D (5 bases). Germline V gene data show CDR1 as SGHVS and CDR2 as FNYEAQ. This CDR3 region has 14 residues. V lost 1 base, J lost 4 bases, and 10 bases lay in between.

The CDR3 is CASSLISYEQYF. The CDR3 DNA follows: TGTGCCAGCAGCCTCATCTCCTACGAGCAGTACTTC. The chain recombines TRBV7-9 with TRBJ2-7; D remains unclear. The ends were cut back, 5 bases at V and 0 bases at J, with 5 bases in the middle. This CDR3 is built from 12 residues. CDR1 is SEHNR, CDR2 FQNEAQ, per germline (reference sequence).

This clonotype was detected only a few times. The V gene is TRBV20-1, the J gene TRBJ2-2; tentative D call: TRBD1 (5 bases). V lost 3 bases to trimming and J lost 5 bases, with 7 bases between them. Germline CDR1 is DFQATT and CDR2 is SNEGSKA (reference sequence). There are 12 residues in the CDR3. CDR3 bases: TGCAGTGCTAGCTCAGGGACCGGGGAGCTGTTTTTT. Translation: CSASSGTGELFF.

CDR3 coding DNA: TGTGCCAGCAGCTTAGATCTCGGGCCCCAGCATTTT. This sequence encodes CASSLDLGPQHF. The chain recombines TRBV7-9 with TRBJ1-5; unclear D gene. The CDR3 runs to 12 residues. V was clipped by 1 base and J by 9 bases, with 7 bases between them. Looked up from germline, CDR1 is SEHNR and CDR2 is FQNEAQ (reference sequence).

This clonotype has a count of ten or more. The chain has TRBV7-6 and TRBJ2-7, with D unclear. Trimming left V 0 bases short and J 5 bases short, with 8 bases between. Germline CDR1 reads SGHVS; CDR2 reads FNYEAQ. The CDR3 spans 13 residues. The CDR3 coding sequence is TGTGCCAGCAGCTTAGCCCTGCCAGACGAGCAGTACTTC. Translation: CASSLALPDEQYF.

The CDR3 protein is CASSYQVATKAFF. The CDR3 nucleotides are TGTGCCAGCAGTTACCAAGTAGCGACTAAAGCTTTCTTT. The gene calls are TRBV6-5 and TRBJ1-1; no firm D call. The CDR3 extends over 13 amino acids. Germline CDR1 and CDR2: MNHEY and SVGAGI. V was cut by 2 bases and J by 9 bases, with 13 bases left in between.

The sample holds a few counts of this clonotype. V and J are TRBV5-4 and TRBJ2-3; no reliable D call. The CDR3 has 14 residues. V was clipped by 1 base and J by 1 base, with 7 bases between them. CDR1 is SGHNT, CDR2 YYREEE, per germline (reference sequence). The CDR3 coding sequence is TGTGCCAGCAGCTTGTTTCGGGGCACAGATACGCAGTATTTT. Amino acids: CASSLFRGTDTQYF.

The rearrangement uses TRBV11-2 and TRBJ1-3, with D perhaps matching TRBD1 (6 bases). V lost 5 bases to trimming and J lost 3 bases, with 20 bases between them. CDR1 is SGHAT, CDR2 FQNNGV, per germline. This CDR3 has 17 amino acids. CDR3 DNA sequence: TGTGCCAGCAGCAAAGAGTATTGGCAGGGGTTTGGAAACACCATATATTTT. As protein: CASSKEYWQGFGNTIYF. Variable domain in full (rest from reference TRBV11-2 and TRBJ1-3): EAGVAQSPRYKIIEKRQSVAFWCNPISGHATLYWYQQILGQGPKLLIQFQNNGVVDDSQLPKDRFSAERLKGVDSTLKIQPAKLEDSAVYLCASSKEYWQGFGNTIYFGEGSWLTVV.

This rearrangement joins TRBV5-4 to TRBJ2-7, with TRBD1 identical over 10 bases. V lost 4 bases and J lost 1; bases outside the gene matches: 5. There are 15 residues in the CDR3. From germline, CDR1 is SGHNT and CDR2 YYREEE (reference sequence). The CDR3 reads CASSLTGGSSYEQYF. For the CDR3, the DNA is TGTGCCAGCAGCCTGACAGGGGGCAGTTCCTACGAGCAGTACTTC.

V and J are TRBV20-1 and TRBJ2-5; 9 bases align to TRBD2. Germline CDR1 DFQATT, CDR2 SNEGSKA (reference sequence). V lost 2 bases and J lost 2; bases outside the gene matches: 6. The CDR3 runs to 15 residues. The CDR3 spells CSARPWRGGQETQYF. The CDR3 nucleotides read TGCAGTGCTAGACCGTGGCGGGGGGGTCAAGAGACCCAGTACTTC.

The rearrangement uses TRBV4-1 and TRBJ2-5, with unresolved D. This CDR3 comprises 12 residues. The V gene's germline CDR1 is MGHRA and CDR2 YSYEKL. V was pared by 0 bases and J by 8 bases, with 7 bases between. The CDR3 spells CASSQETTTQYF. CDR3 DNA sequence: TGCGCCAGCAGCCAAGAGACCACCACCCAGTACTTC.

The chain uses TRBV7-6 and TRBJ2-5, with TRBD1 matching 12 bases. The germline V gene encodes CDR1 SGHVS and CDR2 FNYEAQ. V lost 5 bases to trimming and J lost 5 bases; unmatched junction nucleotides: 9. The CDR3 is 16 amino acids. Written as DNA, the CDR3 is TGTGCCAGCAGCACGGGACAGGGGGCGCTTGGGGAGACCCAGTACTTC. It yields the protein CASSTGQGALGETQYF.

The chain joins TRBV12-3 or TRBV12-4 to TRBJ1-5; the D is unclear. The CDR3 is made up of 11 amino acids. V was clipped by 2 bases and J by 12 bases, with 8 bases between them. CDR3 amino acids: CASSLNGDQHF. The CDR3, as DNA: TGTGCCAGCAGTTTAAATGGGGACCAGCATTTT.

The rearrangement uses TRBV2 and TRBJ2-2; D possibly corresponds to TRBD2 (5 bases). The CDR3 sequence is 15 residues long. The V end was cut by 6 bases, the J end by 1 base, with 12 bases between. The V gene's germline CDR1 is SNHLY and CDR2 FYNNEI. The CDR3 is CASSRLSMNTGELFF. CDR3 DNA: TGTGCCAGCAGCCGACTAAGTATGAACACCGGGGAGCTGTTTTTT.

This clonotype was seen more than once but under ten times. The chain is built from TRBV5-3 and TRBJ2-3; perhaps TRBD1 as D (6 bases). TRBV5-3 is flagged as an ORF with uncertain function. CDR3 length equals 15 residues. Trimming stripped 8 bases from V and 3 bases from J, with 19 bases between. The CDR3 here is CASPTPGHPTDTQYF. In DNA, the CDR3 is TGTGCCAGCCCGACTCCGGGACACCCAACAGATACGCAGTATTTT.

The CDR3 DNA sequence: TGTGCCAGCAGCCAACCCATCGCTAGCACAGATACGCAGTATTTT. Translated, it gives CASSQPIASTDTQYF. The chain has TRBV14 and TRBJ2-3; unclear D gene. Germline CDR1 is SGHDN and CDR2 is FVKESK. The CDR3 covers 15 residues. Trimming removed 2 bases from V and 0 bases from J, with 9 bases in between.

The V gene is TRBV7-6, the J gene TRBJ2-2; TRBD1 or TRBD2 may be the D gene (5 bases each). The CDR3 length is 16 residues. From germline, CDR1 is SGHVS and CDR2 FNYEAQ. Trimming took 5 bases from V and 1 from J, leaving 14 bases between them. The CDR3 region is CASSPWTGQNTGELFF. The CDR3 bases are TGTGCCAGCAGCCCCTGGACGGGGCAGAACACCGGGGAGCTGTTTTTT.

This clonotype was found many times. V is TRBV7-2 and J is TRBJ2-7; D gene uncertain. Germline V gene lookup returns CDR1 SGHTA and CDR2 FQGNSA. With 2 bases removed from V and 5 bases from J, the gap between germline ends came to 13 bases. This CDR3 comprises 14 residues. CDR3 coding DNA: TGTGCCAGCAGCTTACCATCCTCCCGGGACGAGCAGTACTTC. This codes for CASSLPSSRDEQYF.